Each of the 11 T cell receptor beta chains below was sequenced from the same sample in a study of technical replicates of blood from several donors (dated 2017 in TCRdb). The library was produced with the immunoSEQ multiplex PCR assay. TCRdb stores this immuneACCESS table with in-frame sequences only. Part of the clones is absent; in the studies checked, under half of the shortfall reflects unresolved V genes, and no reason is known for the rest. A total of about 50,000 clones appear in this sample, 90% to 95% of them only once. The top ten clonotypes cover around 3.2% of the sample. Specimen: PBMCs. The receptors derive from a human donor in good health. Some clones in this sample may be carry-over from other donors' samples.

The chain has TRBV4-2 and TRBJ2-2, with a tentative D call TRBD2 (5 bases). This CDR3 contains 16 residues. Germline V gene sequence: CDR1 LGHNA, CDR2 YNFKEQ. V lost 7 bases and J lost 0, with 15 bases in between. CDR3 in amino acids: CASNHRRTSNTGELFF. In DNA form, the CDR3 reads TGTGCCAGCAACCATCGCCGGACTTCGAACACCGGGGAGCTGTTTTTT.

This sequence joins TRBV11-2 and TRBJ1-2, with D hard to call. There are 16 residues in the CDR3. CDR1 and CDR2 (germline): SGHAT, FQNNGV. The germline V and J ends were trimmed by 2 bases and 4 bases, with 17 bases remaining between them. The CDR3 coding sequence is TGTGCCAGCAGCTTATTTGCGTCGGGGTTGGGCTATGGCTACACCTTC. It encodes CASSLFASGLGYGYTF.

The chain is built from TRBV27 and TRBJ2-5; the match to TRBD2 covers 8 bases. The trim removed 6 bases at V and 0 bases at J, leaving 3 bases unmatched. CDR1 MNHEY and CDR2 SMNVEV come from the germline V gene (reference sequence). This CDR3 has 14 residues. CDR3 coding DNA: TGTGCCAGCAGAACGGGACTAGACCAAGAGACCCAGTACTTC. It encodes CASRTGLDQETQYF.

The chain links TRBV2 to TRBJ1-6, with TRBD1 identical over 7 bases. CDR3 length: 12 residues. V dropped 6 bases and J dropped 10; count of bases not matched to a gene: 3. CDR1 SNHLY and CDR2 FYNNEI come from the germline V gene. CDR3 in DNA: TGTGCCAGCAGGGCAGGGGGGTCACCCCTCCACTTT. It specifies CASRAGGSPLHF.

The chain combines TRBV4-1 with TRBJ2-2, with 7 bases lining up with TRBD2. This CDR3 is 16 amino acids long. With V trimmed by 4 bases and J by 4 bases, 9 bases remained unmatched. Per the germline V gene, CDR1 is MGHRA and CDR2 is YSYEKL. CDR3 residues: CASSPARGVGTGELFF. The CDR3 bases are TGCGCCAGCAGCCCCGCCCGGGGGGTGGGCACCGGGGAGCTGTTTTTT.

V usage is TRBV30 and J usage is TRBJ1-2, with D possibly being TRBD1 (6 bases). CDR1 and CDR2 (germline): GTSNPN, SVGIG (reference sequence). The length of the CDR3 is 15 residues. The V and J ends lost 3 bases and 8 bases respectively, with 22 bases between them. CDR3 sequence (DNA): TGTGCCTGGAGAGACAAGACAGGAACCAGGGACGGCTACACCTTC. Translated, it gives CAWRDKTGTRDGYTF.

The rearrangement joins TRBV6-6 to TRBJ2-3; the D is unclear. Looked up from germline, CDR1 is MNHNY and CDR2 is SVGAGI (reference sequence). V was clipped by 8 bases and J by 7 bases, with 22 bases between them. The CDR3 is 15 residues long. The CDR3 DNA follows: TGTGCCAGCTCCGATGAGACTGAGATACGGAATACGCAGTATTTT. Protein sequence: CASSDETEIRNTQYF.

The gene calls are TRBV5-3 and TRBJ2-3; D is undetermined. TRBV5-3 is designated an ORF whose function remains uncertain. The CDR3 sequence is 15 residues long. V lost 3 bases and J lost 0, with 11 bases in between. DNA of the CDR3: TGTGCCAGAAGCTCAAACCAGACTAGCACAGATACGCAGTATTTT. This gives the protein CARSSNQTSTDTQYF.

The CDR3 DNA sequence: TGCGCCAGCAGCCAAGAGACTGGAGACACCGGGGAGCTGTTTTTT. Its protein is CASSQETGDTGELFF. This rearrangement joins TRBV4-3 to TRBJ2-2; D not resolved. There are 15 residues in the CDR3. Trimming stripped 0 bases from V and 3 bases from J, with 8 bases between. Germline values: CDR1 LGHNA, CDR2 YSLEER.

The V call is TRBV5-1, the J call TRBJ2-3; 8 positions match TRBD1. Germline V CDR1 and CDR2: SGHRS, YFSETQ. CDR3 size: 14 residues. Trimming at V came to 2 bases and at J to 4 bases, leaving 3 bases not matched to a gene. CDR3 loop: CASSLGRGPDTQYF. Here the CDR3 DNA reads TGCGCCAGCAGCTTAGGCAGGGGGCCAGATACGCAGTATTTT.

The rearrangement links TRBV7-8 to TRBJ1-1; 7 positions agree with TRBD1. This CDR3 has 12 amino acids. V trimming: 5 bases; J trimming: 6 bases; junction bases outside the gene matches: 3. From germline, CDR1 is SGHVS and CDR2 FQNEAQ. CDR3 region: CASSPDRAEAFF. The CDR3 region has the DNA TGTGCCAGCAGCCCCGACAGGGCTGAAGCTTTCTTT.